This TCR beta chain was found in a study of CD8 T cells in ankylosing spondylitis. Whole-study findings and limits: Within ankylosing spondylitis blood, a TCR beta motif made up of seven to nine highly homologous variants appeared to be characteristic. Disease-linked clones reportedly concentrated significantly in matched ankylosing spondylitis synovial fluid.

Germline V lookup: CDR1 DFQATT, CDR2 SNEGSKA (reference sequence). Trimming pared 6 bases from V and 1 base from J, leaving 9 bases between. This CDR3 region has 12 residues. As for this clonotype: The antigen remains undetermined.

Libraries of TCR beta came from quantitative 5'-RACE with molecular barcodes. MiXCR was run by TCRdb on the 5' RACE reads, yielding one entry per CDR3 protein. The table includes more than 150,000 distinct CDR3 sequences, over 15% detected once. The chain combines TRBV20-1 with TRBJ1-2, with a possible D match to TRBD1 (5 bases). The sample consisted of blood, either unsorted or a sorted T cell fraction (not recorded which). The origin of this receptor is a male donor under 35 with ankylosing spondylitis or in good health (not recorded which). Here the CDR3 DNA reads TGCAGTGCGCCAGGGTTTAACTATGGCTACACCTTC. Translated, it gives CSAPGFNYGYTF.